This T cell receptor beta chain was obtained from a study of cytomegalovirus exposure and HLA in healthy donors. In the study overall: Among the 398 genotyped donors, approximately 80% were placed in the Caucasian-associated ancestry cluster.

The CDR3 sequence is 14 residues long. Per germline, CDR1 SGHRS and CDR2 YFSETQ. V lost 2 bases to trimming and J lost 4 bases, with 11 bases between them. In the PCR, 60 Vbeta and 13 Jbeta primers were used. Profiled with immunoSEQ multiplex PCR; TCRdb holds only in-frame clones, not every one. The sample has 60,000 or so clones, and its top ten clones hold more than 2%. The receptor comes from a young woman in good health and CMV-seronegative. The chain recombines TRBV5-1 with TRBJ2-3; no definite D call. Sequencing was performed on PBMCs. The CDR3 DNA reads as TGCGCCAGCAGCTTCGGCCCAGGCGCAGATACGCAGTATTTT. Encoded protein: CASSFGPGADTQYF.